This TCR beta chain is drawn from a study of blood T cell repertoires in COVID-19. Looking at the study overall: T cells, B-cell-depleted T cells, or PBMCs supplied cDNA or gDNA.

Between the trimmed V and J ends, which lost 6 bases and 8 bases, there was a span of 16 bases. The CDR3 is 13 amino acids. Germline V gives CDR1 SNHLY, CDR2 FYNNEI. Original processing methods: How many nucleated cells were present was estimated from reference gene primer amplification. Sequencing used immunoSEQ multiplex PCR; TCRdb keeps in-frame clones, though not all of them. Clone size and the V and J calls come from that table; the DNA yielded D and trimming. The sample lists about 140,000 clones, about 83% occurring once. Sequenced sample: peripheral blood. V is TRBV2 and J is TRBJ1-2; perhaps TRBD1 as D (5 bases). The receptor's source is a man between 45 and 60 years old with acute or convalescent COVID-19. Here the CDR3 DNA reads TGTGCCAGCAGAGACAGCCTCTCGGAGGGCTACACCTTC. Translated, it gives CASRDSLSEGYTF.